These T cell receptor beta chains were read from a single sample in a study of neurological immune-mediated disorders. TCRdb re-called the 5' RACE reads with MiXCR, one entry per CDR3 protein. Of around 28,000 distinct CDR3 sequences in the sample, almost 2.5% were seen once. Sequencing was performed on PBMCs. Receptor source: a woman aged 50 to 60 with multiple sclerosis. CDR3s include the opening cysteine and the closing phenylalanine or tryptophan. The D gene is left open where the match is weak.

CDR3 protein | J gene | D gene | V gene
CASSLDGGQYNEQFF | TRBJ2-1 | TRBD1 | TRBV5-1
CASSYTQAYEQYF | TRBJ2-7 | - | TRBV6-6
CASSLEPAYNEQFF | TRBJ2-1 | - | TRBV5-1
CASAVGTDSYEQYF | TRBJ2-7 | - | TRBV21-1
CASSSSDFSWQFF | TRBJ2-1 | - | TRBV12-3/TRBV12-4
CASSFGSGREKLFF | TRBJ1-4 | - | TRBV5-1
CSASTSGGYNERFF | TRBJ2-1 | TRBD2 | TRBV20-1
CASKRDGTDTQYF | TRBJ2-3 | - | TRBV6-1
CASSLSGSPGGNQPQHF | TRBJ1-5 | - | TRBV28
CSASPAYEQFF | TRBJ2-1 | - | TRBV20-1
CASSPGTGTTEAFF | TRBJ1-1 | TRBD1 | TRBV3-1
CASSLALGAQYEQYF | TRBJ2-7 | - | TRBV7-2
CASSKGQSTDTQYF | TRBJ2-3 | TRBD1 | TRBV5-1
CSARPRVGMNTEAFF | TRBJ1-1 | - | TRBV20-1
CASSWDAGNTIYF | TRBJ1-3 | - | TRBV9
CSASTQGSTDTQYF | TRBJ2-3 | - | TRBV20-1
CASSEDPSDEQYF | TRBJ2-7 | - | TRBV9
CASSLNRPQGTQYF | TRBJ2-5 | - | TRBV7-2
CATTPSGNTGELFF | TRBJ2-2 | TRBD2 | TRBV6-1
CASSPLAGDPYEQYF | TRBJ2-7 | - | TRBV6-5
CASSVGDSNQPQHF | TRBJ1-5 | - | TRBV9
CASSSRGLSAEAFF | TRBJ1-1 | TRBD1 | TRBV7-2
CASSVEGSSTDTQYF | TRBJ2-3 | - | TRBV9
CASSPEWGDAVF | TRBJ2-1 | - | TRBV5-1
CASSFSGLGELFF | TRBJ2-2 | - | TRBV5-6
CSAETGRRGYTF | TRBJ1-2 | - | TRBV29-1
CAIRALAGGYNEQFF | TRBJ2-1 | TRBD2 | TRBV10-3
CASSHQQGRNTGELFF | TRBJ2-2 | - | TRBV18
CATGADTEAFF | TRBJ1-1 | - | TRBV27
CASSRDVNGKLFF | TRBJ1-4 | - | TRBV3-1
CSGGGAGSSYEQYF | TRBJ2-7 | - | TRBV29-1
CASSLIRGQEYGYTF | TRBJ1-2 | TRBD1 | TRBV5-1
CASSWRGSSSTGELFF | TRBJ2-2 | TRBD2 | TRBV7-8
CASSSGQVYEQYF | TRBJ2-7 | TRBD1 | TRBV7-6
CSVRSGGHTSGANVLTF | TRBJ2-6 | TRBD2 | TRBV29-1
CSVLQRAKNIQYF | TRBJ2-4 | - | TRBV29-1
CSVTQGQDTQYF | TRBJ2-3 | - | TRBV20-1
CSARGPTGVNEQFF | TRBJ2-1 | - | TRBV20-1
CSATGTGWSYEQYF | TRBJ2-7 | TRBD1 | TRBV20-1
CASSMERFGDTQYF | TRBJ2-3 | - | TRBV27
CASRDGTDYGYTF | TRBJ1-2 | TRBD1 | TRBV6-2/TRBV6-3
CASSYGDLSSYEQYF | TRBJ2-7 | - | TRBV6-5